The 17 T cell receptor beta chains listed next were all sequenced from one sample in a study of shared clonotypes between healthy human individuals (dated by TCRdb to the early 2020s). The library was built by means of the immunoSEQ multiplex PCR assay. Here the immuneACCESS table is served through TCRdb, limited to in-frame sequences with V and J called. Missing clones are a known gap in these copies; in checked studies unresolved V genes cover under half, and the rest lacks a known reason. For this sample there are around 510,000 clones; around 76% appear just once. 12% of the sample rests with the top ten. Specimen: PBMCs. The receptors were sampled from a woman aged 40 to 50 in good health. Some clones in this sample may be carry-over from other donors' samples.

The V call is TRBV29-1, the J call TRBJ2-7, with 9 bases matching TRBD2. The CDR3 contains 13 residues. Per germline, CDR1 SQVTM and CDR2 ANQGSEA. J lost 2 bases, V lost 8 bases, and 7 bases had no gene match. CDR3 region: CSRGGEKPYEQYF. The CDR3 DNA follows: TGCAGCCGCGGGGGGGAGAAACCCTACGAGCAGTACTTC.

CDR3 sequence (DNA): TGTGCCAGCAGCCAACAGGGGACCTTCAATCAGCCCCAGCATTTT. Its protein product is CASSQQGTFNQPQHF. This chain links TRBV4-2 with TRBJ1-5; D is perhaps TRBD1 (6 bases). With 2 bases removed from V and 3 bases from J, the gap between germline ends came to 11 bases. The CDR3 has 15 amino acids. The germline CDR1 and CDR2 sequences are LGHNA and YNFKEQ.

This clone was counted at least ten times. The chain's CDR3 is CASSRDPGSYEQYF. Written as DNA, the CDR3 is TGTGCCAGCAGCCGAGACCCGGGATCCTACGAGCAGTACTTC. The rearrangement joins TRBV7-2 to TRBJ2-7; D perhaps matches TRBD2 (5 bases). Per germline, CDR1 SGHTA and CDR2 FQGNSA. V was pared by 5 bases and J by 1 base, with 12 bases between. The CDR3 extends over 14 amino acids.

The rearrangement links TRBV6-6 to TRBJ2-5; 7 nucleotides agree with TRBD1. The DNA end favors TRBJ2-7, so the J call may be wrong. CDR1 and CDR2 from the germline V gene are MNHNY and SVGAGI (reference sequence). This CDR3 region has 13 residues. CDR3 bases: TGTGCCAGCAGTCCCGGGACAGCCTACGAGCAGTACTTC. Translating it yields CASSPGTAYEQYF.

Regarding this clone: This clone may be a read error of a much larger clone one base away. This same CDR3 is encoded by further DNA sequences in the sample. In DNA form, the CDR3 reads TGTGCCAGCAGCGACAGGGGGAGCTCCTACGAGCAGTACTTC. This gives the protein CASSDRGSSYEQYF. This sequence joins TRBV6-1 and TRBJ2-7; 9 nucleotides align to TRBD1. The ends lost 6 bases at V and 0 bases at J; junction bases unmatched: 3. This CDR3 comprises 14 residues. The V gene's germline CDR1 is MNHNS and CDR2 SASEGT.

The genes are TRBV7-9 and TRBJ2-2; 10 bases line up with TRBD1. With V trimmed by 4 bases and J by 5 bases, 10 bases remained unmatched. Looked up from germline, CDR1 is SEHNR and CDR2 is FQNEAQ (reference sequence). The CDR3 sequence is 17 residues long. As DNA, the CDR3 is TGTGCCAGCAGCTGGTCGTCCGGGACAGGGGATACCGGGGAGCTGTTTTTT. Amino acids: CASSWSSGTGDTGELFF.

The chain employs TRBV11-1 and TRBJ2-5; D remains unclear. The CDR3 length is 15 residues. Germline CDR1 SGHAT, CDR2 FQDESV (reference sequence). Trimming stripped 5 bases from V and 7 bases from J, with 20 bases between. The CDR3 is CASSKWTLEDGTQYF. The CDR3 DNA follows: TGTGCCAGCAGCAAATGGACCCTTGAGGATGGGACCCAGTACTTC.

This chain links TRBV6-1 with TRBJ2-1; D remains unclear. V was clipped by 3 bases and J by 1 base, with 7 bases between them. The CDR3 totals 14 residues. Germline V gene lookup returns CDR1 MNHNS and CDR2 SASEGT. CDR3 sequence: CASSDVQSYNEQFF. CDR3 sequence (DNA): TGTGCCAGCAGTGACGTCCAATCCTACAATGAGCAGTTCTTC.

The rearrangement uses TRBV6-5 and TRBJ1-1; weak D call: TRBD1 (5 bases). CDR1 MNHEY and CDR2 SVGAGI come from the germline V gene. The CDR3 spans 14 residues. Trimming stripped 6 bases from V and 4 bases from J, with 15 bases between. The CDR3 DNA is TGTGCCAGCAGCCGTCAGGGAGGAAGCACTGAAGCTTTCTTT. Translation: CASSRQGGSTEAFF.

A remark on this clone: Other DNA sequences in this sample translate to the same CDR3. This sequence joins TRBV11-2 and TRBJ2-2, with 11 bases that match TRBD2. Germline V gene data show CDR1 as SGHAT and CDR2 as FQNNGV. J gave up 5 bases and V 1 base, and 0 bases lay outside the gene matches. The CDR3 has 15 amino acids. This CDR3 is CASSLGLAGTGELFF. The CDR3, as DNA: TGTGCCAGCAGCTTAGGACTAGCGGGAACCGGGGAGCTGTTTTTT.

The chain employs TRBV7-2 and TRBJ2-3; D is uncertain. Germline lookup yields CDR1 SGHTA and CDR2 FQGNSA. The CDR3 is made up of 13 amino acids. V was trimmed by 0 bases and J by 6 bases, leaving 7 bases between them. The CDR3 here is CASSLAGSDTQYF. The CDR3 nucleotides are TGTGCCAGCAGCTTAGCTGGTTCCGATACGCAGTATTTT.

Worth noting for this clone: This likely came from a read error, as a far larger clone is one base away. The chain is built from TRBV7-9 and TRBJ2-2; 11 nucleotides align to TRBD2. The length of the CDR3 is 14 residues. CDR1 and CDR2 (germline): SEHNR, FQNEAQ (reference sequence). This CDR3 reads CASSSGLAAGELSF. CDR3 coding DNA: TGTGCCAGCAGCTCGGGACTAGCGGCCGGGGAGCTGTCTTTT.

The CDR3: CASSPPGTGADTQYF. The DNA of the CDR3 is TGTGCCAGCAGTCCACCCGGGACTGGGGCGGATACGCAGTATTTT. The chain recombines TRBV28 with TRBJ2-3; weak D call: TRBD2 (6 bases). The germline CDR1 and CDR2 sequences are MDHEN and SYDVKM. The CDR3 runs to 15 residues. Trimming removed 5 bases at V and 6 bases at J, with 18 bases between.

The chain is built from TRBV28 and TRBJ2-7; the D gene is possibly TRBD1 (6 bases). The ends were cut back, 5 bases at V and 0 bases at J, with 17 bases in the middle. The CDR3 loop spans 16 amino acids. Germline CDR1 MDHEN, CDR2 SYDVKM. CDR3 nucleotide sequence: TGTGCCAGCAGTCCGCTCGGGACAACCAGCTCCTACGAGCAGTACTTC. This encodes CASSPLGTTSSYEQYF.

This clone has a single count. The V call is TRBV15, the J call TRBJ2-5, with D possibly being TRBD1 (5 bases). Trimming removed 2 bases at V and 5 bases at J, with 15 bases between. CDR3 length equals 15 residues. Germline loops: CDR1 LNHNV, CDR2 YYDKDF (reference sequence). CDR3 coding DNA: TGTGCCACCAGCAGACTCCAGGGTTTGGTCGAGACCCAGTACTTC. Its protein is CATSRLQGLVETQYF.

As to this clone: Likely a read error: the CDR3 ends without its conserved phenylalanine or tryptophan. The chain joins TRBV27 to TRBJ1-1; 7 bases line up with TRBD1. Germline V gene sequence: CDR1 MNHEY, CDR2 SMNVEV (reference sequence). The CDR3 consists of 16 residues. Losses at the gene ends were 1 base for V and 0 bases for J; bases not matched to a gene: 5. For the CDR3, the DNA is TGTGCCAGCAGTTTATACGGGGACAGATTGAACACTGAAGCTTTCTCT. This codes for CASSLYGDRLNTEAFS.

V gene TRBV18 combines with J gene TRBJ2-2; TRBD2 aligns across 9 bases. V lost 0 bases to trimming and J lost 2 bases; unmatched junction nucleotides: 4. This CDR3 spans 17 amino acids. From germline, CDR1 is KGHSH and CDR2 LQKENI. The CDR3 region has the DNA TGTGCCAGCTCACCACCTGGTAGCGGGAGAAACACCGGGGAGCTGTTTTTT. It is translated as CASSPPGSGRNTGELFF. The full variable domain, in which reference TRBV18 and TRBJ2-2 provide the parts outside the CDR3, is NAGVMQNPRHLVRRRGQEARLRCSPMKGHSHVYWYRQLPEEGLKFMVYLQKENIIDESGMPKERFSAEFPKEGPSILRIQQVVRGDSAAYFCASSPPGSGRNTGELFFGEGSRLTVL.